The rows below give T cell receptor beta chains drawn from one sample of a study of control samples from healthy donors and cancer patients. Data came from immunoSEQ multiplex PCR; TCRdb stores just in-frame clones and leaves some out. The sample holds some 190,000 clones, around 90% seen once. The sequenced material came from blood. These receptors all come from a man aged 30 to 39 in good health. Each CDR3 is given with its conserved first and last residue. A D gene is named only where the DNA matches it firmly. For some rows the clone size is stated as once, few or many, or as a class when expanded; others skip it.

j_call clone_size d_call v_call cdr3_nt cdr3_aa
TRBJ1-6 . . TRBV11-2 TGTGCCAGCAGCTTAACGCGGGGCTCACCCCTCCACTTT CASSLTRGSPLHF
TRBJ1-4 . . TRBV12-3/TRBV12-4 TGTGCCAGCATTCCTCCCTCTAATGAAAAACTGTTTTTT CASIPPSNEKLFF
TRBJ2-1 . . TRBV24-1 TGTGCCACCAGTGACCTGGACCAGGTAAATGAGCAGTTCTTC CATSDLDQVNEQFF
TRBJ2-3 . . TRBV19 TGTGCCAGTAGGGCAGGGTCATCTATTCATGCTGCTACAGATACGCAGTATTTT CASRAGSSIHAATDTQYF
TRBJ1-5 . . TRBV24-1 TGTGCCACCAGTCCCGGGGGGGGTTACAATCAGCCCCAGCATTTT CATSPGGGYNQPQHF
TRBJ2-1 . . TRBV20-1 TGCAGTGCTAGTGTATCGACAGACGAGCAGTTCTTC CSASVSTDEQFF
TRBJ1-5 . . TRBV2 TGTGCCAGCAGTGAATACATGAGCAATCAGCCCCAGCATTTT CASSEYMSNQPQHF
TRBJ2-7 once . TRBV10-3 TGTGCCATCAGCCGGGACAAGCCACCCTACGAGCAGTACTTC CAISRDKPPYEQYF
TRBJ2-2 . . TRBV7-9 TGTGCCAGCAGCCCCCAGGACAGAAACACCGGGGAGCTGTTTTTT CASSPQDRNTGELFF
TRBJ2-1 . . TRBV24-1 TGTGCCACCAGCGGGGGGGGACAGGGTGACAATGAGCAGTTCTTC CATSGGGQGDNEQFF
TRBJ2-2 . . TRBV19 TGTGCTTCCGCCCCGGGGGTGCGGACCGGGGAGCTGTTTTTT CASAPGVRTGELFF
TRBJ2-1 once . TRBV18 TGTGCCAGCTCACCCCCCGGCCCGAGCTCCTACAATGAGCAGTTCTTC CASSPPGPSSYNEQFF
TRBJ1-6 . . TRBV24-1 TGTGCCACCAGTGATTTGCAAAGGAAAAATAATTCACCCCTCCACTTT CATSDLQRKNNSPLHF
TRBJ2-3 . TRBD2 TRBV6-1 TGTGCCAGCAGTGATAGAGCGGGGGTGAACACAGATACGCAGTATTTT CASSDRAGVNTDTQYF
TRBJ1-6 . . TRBV10-3 TGTGCCATCAGTGAGGGAGCGACAGGCCCCTATAATTCACCCCTCCACTTT CAISEGATGPYNSPLHF
TRBJ2-7 . TRBD1 TRBV6-5 TGTGCCAGCAGTTACTCGAGGAACAGGGGTTCCGAGCAGTACTTC CASSYSRNRGSEQYF
TRBJ1-4 . TRBD1 TRBV5-5 TGTGCCAGCAGCTGGGGACAGGGGGTAGGGGGAGCCAATGAAAAACTGTTTTTT CASSWGQGVGGANEKLFF
TRBJ1-2 . TRBD1 TRBV5-6 TGTGCCAGCAGCTTGGTGGGACAGGGTGAGAACTATGGCTACACCTTC CASSLVGQGENYGYTF
TRBJ1-3 . TRBD1 TRBV4-2 TGTGCCAGCAGCCAAGATCCAGGGGGCTCTGGAAACACCATATATTTT CASSQDPGGSGNTIYF
TRBJ1-2 . TRBD1 TRBV28 TGTGCCAGCAGTGACAGGGGTTATGGCTACACCTTC CASSDRGYGYTF
TRBJ2-5 . TRBD1 TRBV19 TGTGCCAGTAGCATGACAGGGGGGGCGGAGACCCAGTACTTC CASSMTGGAETQYF
TRBJ2-1 . . TRBV2 TGTGCCAGCGAGACGACCTTTTACAATGAGCAGTTCTTC CASETTFYNEQFF
TRBJ2-2 . . TRBV14 TGTGCCAGCAGCCAAGTTCAGGCGGGGACCGGGGAGCTGTTTTTT CASSQVQAGTGELFF
TRBJ1-1 . . TRBV5-1 TGCGCCAGCAGCGTCGGGGCCGAGGACACTGAAGCTTTCTTT CASSVGAEDTEAFF
TRBJ1-1 once . TRBV12-3/TRBV12-4 TGTGCCAGCAGTTTGACAGGCCGGGTGGAAGCTTTCTTT CASSLTGRVEAFF
TRBJ2-3 . . TRBV18 TGTGCCAGCTCACCACCGGGGCTGGGCACAGATACGCAGTATTTT CASSPPGLGTDTQYF
TRBJ1-5 . TRBD1 TRBV10-1 TGCGCCAGCGCTATGCGACAGGGAGGCGATCAGCCCCAGCATTTT CASAMRQGGDQPQHF
TRBJ2-2 once . TRBV30 TGTGCCTGGGACCGATCGAACACCGGGGAGCTGTTTTTT CAWDRSNTGELFF
TRBJ1-2 . . TRBV2 TGTGCCAGCAGTGAAGCGCCTGGGCGGACATATGGCTACACCTTC CASSEAPGRTYGYTF
TRBJ1-1 . . TRBV6-6 TGTGCCAGCAGTCAACAGGGCGGTGGCAGTGAAGCTTTCTTT CASSQQGGGSEAFF
TRBJ2-3 . . TRBV10-1 TGCGCCAGCAGTGAGTCGAAGGGGAGCACAGATACGCAGTATTTT CASSESKGSTDTQYF
TRBJ2-7 . TRBD1 TRBV6-1 TGTGCCAGCGGACAGGGGGAGCGCGAGCAGTACTTC CASGQGEREQYF
TRBJ1-4 . . TRBV7-9 TGTGCCAGCAGCCCCTCACCCGGGACAAAGAAAGATGAAAAACTGTTTTTT CASSPSPGTKKDEKLFF
TRBJ1-6 few TRBD1 TRBV4-1 TGCGCCAGCAGCTCATGGAGGGACAGAGATTCACCCCTCCACTTT CASSSWRDRDSPLHF
TRBJ2-1 . . TRBV3-1/TRBV3-2 TGTGCCAGCAGCCATGGAACGCTTAACAAGCGGCCGTTCTTC CASSHGTLNKRPFF
TRBJ1-2 . TRBD1 TRBV24-1 TGTGCCACCAGTGATTTGGACCCTGGACAGGATAGAGGAGGGTCGTATGGCTACACCTTC CATSDLDPGQDRGGSYGYTF
TRBJ2-2 few TRBD2 TRBV19 TGTGCCACCCAAGGCGGGGGGAGGACCGGGGAGCTGTTTTTT CATQGGGRTGELFF
TRBJ2-3 . TRBD2 TRBV27 TGTGCCAGCAGTCCGCAGCGGGGATTCCGAGATACGCAGTATTTT CASSPQRGFRDTQYF
TRBJ2-1 . TRBD2 TRBV29-1 TGCAGCGTCGTGACTAGCGCCCTATACAATGAGCAGTTCTTC CSVVTSALYNEQFF
TRBJ1-3 . . TRBV18 TGTGCCAGCTCACCACCGAGGGGGAGCTCTGGAAACACCATATATTTT CASSPPRGSSGNTIYF
TRBJ1-2 . . TRBV15 TGTGCCACCAGCAAAGACAGAAACTATGGCTACACCTTC CATSKDRNYGYTF
TRBJ1-4 . TRBD1 TRBV7-9 TGTGCCAGCAGCTTGCGACAGGGGGCGGATGAAAAACTGTTTTTT CASSLRQGADEKLFF
TRBJ1-2 . TRBD1 TRBV5-1 TGCGCCAGCAGCGGGGGACAGGGTACCTATGGCTACACCTTC CASSGGQGTYGYTF
TRBJ1-2 . . TRBV4-1 TGCGCCAGCAGCCAAGCTCAGAACTTTGGCTACACCTTC CASSQAQNFGYTF
TRBJ2-1 . . TRBV7-9 TGTGCCAGCCGCGAGGCAAAATACAATGAGCAGTTCTTC CASREAKYNEQFF
TRBJ1-1 once . TRBV10-3 TGTGCCATCAGACGGGACGGGGACACTGAAGCTTTCTTT CAIRRDGDTEAFF
TRBJ2-3 few TRBD2 TRBV5-4 TGTGCCACCACTTCCGGACTAGCGGGGGCCCTCACAGATACGCAGTATTTT CATTSGLAGALTDTQYF
TRBJ2-7 . . TRBV7-9 TGTGCCAGCAGCTTAGTCGCCTCCTACGAGCAGTACTTC CASSLVASYEQYF
TRBJ2-3 . TRBD1 TRBV30 TGTGCCTGGAGTGTACGGACAGGGCTCACAGATACGCAGTATTTT CAWSVRTGLTDTQYF
TRBJ2-7 few TRBD1 TRBV2 TGTGCCAGCAGGGGACAGGTCAGCTCCTACGAGCAGTACTTC CASRGQVSSYEQYF
TRBJ2-7 . . TRBV5-6 TGTGCCAGCAGCTCCGGTGGGGCTAGCGAGCAGTACTTC CASSSGGASEQYF
TRBJ2-7 . TRBD1 TRBV30 TGTGCCTGGGGGCAGGACAGGGTCGTGTCCGAGCAGTACTTC CAWGQDRVVSEQYF
TRBJ2-1 . . TRBV6-6 TGTGCCAGCAGTTACGGTACTAGGGACCGAGACAATGAGCAGTTCTTC CASSYGTRDRDNEQFF
TRBJ1-3 once . TRBV5-1 TGCGCCAGCAGCCCCCAATTCCCTGTTGGAAACACCATATATTTT CASSPQFPVGNTIYF
TRBJ1-1 . TRBD1 TRBV5-1 TGCGCCAGCAGCTATGGACAGGGAAGGTTTGGGACTGAAGCTTTCTTT CASSYGQGRFGTEAFF
TRBJ1-1 . . TRBV29-1 TGCAGCGTGGACAAAGGGGGTTATGAAGCTTTCTTT CSVDKGGYEAFF
TRBJ2-7 . . TRBV6-2/TRBV6-3 TGTGCCAGCAGCGAAAGAGGCGAGCAGTACTTC CASSERGEQYF
TRBJ2-2 . . TRBV7-2 TGTGCCAGCAGCTTAGTCTCGGCAGGGACCGGGGAGCTGTTTTTT CASSLVSAGTGELFF
TRBJ1-6 . . TRBV5-1 TGCGCCAGCAGCTTGGCCGGGGGCTCACCCCTCCACTTT CASSLAGGSPLHF